These T cell receptor beta chains were read from a single sample in a study of technical replicates of blood from a handful of donors. Clones were sequenced by immunoSEQ multiplex PCR, and TCRdb holds only the in-frame ones, with some missing. The table lists some 98,000 clones, more than 90% of them singletons. The sample comprised T cells isolated from PBMCs. Receptor source: a human donor in good health. Both conserved end residues are part of each CDR3. Fields, in order: D gene, V gene, clone size, J gene, CDR3 DNA, CDR3 protein. A D gene is named only where the DNA matches it firmly. Size is omitted from some rows. Given values are once, few, many or a class for expanded clones.

d_gene: NA
v_gene: TRBV28
abundance: NA
j_gene: TRBJ1-5
CDR3nt: TGTGCCAGCAGGATTAGGGGCGGCAATCAGCCCCAGCATTTT
CDR3aa: CASRIRGGNQPQHF

d_gene: NA
v_gene: TRBV7-9
abundance: NA
j_gene: TRBJ2-1
CDR3nt: TGTGCCAGCAGCTCCAACTACAATGAGCAGTTCTTC
CDR3aa: CASSSNYNEQFF

d_gene: NA
v_gene: TRBV10-1
abundance: NA
j_gene: TRBJ1-2
CDR3nt: TGCGCCAGCAGTGAGTCAACAGGGACCGGCTACACCTTC
CDR3aa: CASSESTGTGYTF

d_gene: NA
v_gene: TRBV4-1
abundance: NA
j_gene: TRBJ2-3
CDR3nt: TGCGCCAGCAGCCAAGGGGAGCGCCTTAGGGTCGGTACGCAGTATTTT
CDR3aa: CASSQGERLRVGTQYF

d_gene: TRBD2
v_gene: TRBV9
abundance: NA
j_gene: TRBJ2-1
CDR3nt: TGTGCCAGCAGCGTAGTGAGCGGGAGCGTCTATGAGCAGTTCTTC
CDR3aa: CASSVVSGSVYEQFF

d_gene: NA
v_gene: TRBV30
abundance: NA
j_gene: TRBJ2-7
CDR3nt: TGTGCCTGGAACAGGGAGGGGTACGAGCAGTACTTC
CDR3aa: CAWNREGYEQYF

d_gene: TRBD1
v_gene: TRBV5-1
abundance: few
j_gene: TRBJ2-2
CDR3nt: TGCGCCAGCAGCTCGACAGGGTTCACGAACACCGGGGAGCTGTTTTTT
CDR3aa: CASSSTGFTNTGELFF

d_gene: TRBD1
v_gene: TRBV5-6
abundance: NA
j_gene: TRBJ2-7
CDR3nt: TGTGCCAGCAGCCCTGGACAGGGGGTGGAGCAGTACTTC
CDR3aa: CASSPGQGVEQYF

d_gene: NA
v_gene: TRBV6-1
abundance: NA
j_gene: TRBJ2-3
CDR3nt: TGTGCCAGCAGTGAAATCAGGGGTCCCACAGATACGCAGTATTTT
CDR3aa: CASSEIRGPTDTQYF

d_gene: TRBD1
v_gene: TRBV6-5
abundance: NA
j_gene: TRBJ2-7
CDR3nt: TGTGCCAGCAGACTAACAGGGGGCTACGAGCAGTACTTC
CDR3aa: CASRLTGGYEQYF

d_gene: NA
v_gene: TRBV5-4
abundance: NA
j_gene: TRBJ1-1
CDR3nt: TGTGCCAGCAGCTTATGGGGGGGAGATGCTGAAGCTTTCTTT
CDR3aa: CASSLWGGDAEAFF

d_gene: TRBD1
v_gene: TRBV14
abundance: NA
j_gene: TRBJ1-1
CDR3nt: TGTGCCAGCAGCCAAGAGGTCCCCCTATATAGGGGGCGAGGTACTGAAGCTTTCTTT
CDR3aa: CASSQEVPLYRGRGTEAFF

d_gene: TRBD1
v_gene: TRBV6-6
abundance: NA
j_gene: TRBJ1-2
CDR3nt: TGTGCCAGCAGCCGTCGACAGGGCGTCTATGGCTACACCTTC
CDR3aa: CASSRRQGVYGYTF

d_gene: NA
v_gene: TRBV14
abundance: NA
j_gene: TRBJ2-6
CDR3nt: TGTGCCAGCAGCCAACAGATTTGGTTCTCTGGGGCCAACGTCCTGACTTTC
CDR3aa: CASSQQIWFSGANVLTF

d_gene: TRBD2
v_gene: TRBV28
abundance: NA
j_gene: TRBJ2-3
CDR3nt: TGTGCCAGCAGTGACCTAGCGGGTAGCACAGATACGCAGTATTTT
CDR3aa: CASSDLAGSTDTQYF

d_gene: NA
v_gene: TRBV4-1
abundance: NA
j_gene: TRBJ2-7
CDR3nt: TGCGCCAGCCGAAGAGTAGCGGTAGAATACGAGCAGTACTTC
CDR3aa: CASRRVAVEYEQYF

d_gene: NA
v_gene: TRBV6-1
abundance: NA
j_gene: TRBJ1-5
CDR3nt: TGTGCCAGCAGTGACGGGTTTAGCAATCAGCCCCAGCATTTT
CDR3aa: CASSDGFSNQPQHF

d_gene: TRBD1
v_gene: TRBV5-1
abundance: NA
j_gene: TRBJ2-1
CDR3nt: TGCGCCAGCAGCTTGACGGGACAGCCTGACAATGAGCAGTTCTTC
CDR3aa: CASSLTGQPDNEQFF

d_gene: NA
v_gene: TRBV7-9
abundance: NA
j_gene: TRBJ1-2
CDR3nt: TGTGCCAGCAGCTTAGCCGAAATGGAGGTAGATAACTATGGCTACACCTTC
CDR3aa: CASSLAEMEVDNYGYTF

d_gene: TRBD1
v_gene: TRBV7-6
abundance: NA
j_gene: TRBJ2-1
CDR3nt: TGTGCCAGCGCGCCAGGGGGTAACAATGAGCAGTTCTTC
CDR3aa: CASAPGGNNEQFF

d_gene: TRBD2
v_gene: TRBV18
abundance: NA
j_gene: TRBJ2-3
CDR3nt: TGTGCCAGCTCAACCACTGGCGGGGGTAGCACAGATACGCAGTATTTT
CDR3aa: CASSTTGGGSTDTQYF

d_gene: TRBD1
v_gene: TRBV6-4
abundance: NA
j_gene: TRBJ1-2
CDR3nt: TGTGCCAGCAGTCCGGGACAGGGGTCTGGCTACACCTTC
CDR3aa: CASSPGQGSGYTF

d_gene: TRBD1
v_gene: TRBV7-9
abundance: NA
j_gene: TRBJ1-5
CDR3nt: TGTGCCAGCAGCTGGGGGACAGGGGATCAGCCCCAGCATTTT
CDR3aa: CASSWGTGDQPQHF

d_gene: NA
v_gene: TRBV6-5
abundance: NA
j_gene: TRBJ2-1
CDR3nt: TGTGCCAGCAGTTACTCCTGGACTCAATCCTACAATGAGCAGTTCTTC
CDR3aa: CASSYSWTQSYNEQFF

d_gene: TRBD2
v_gene: TRBV15
abundance: NA
j_gene: TRBJ2-1
CDR3nt: TGTGCCACCAGCAGAGATACGCCTAGCGGGCGTAATGAGCAGTTCTTC
CDR3aa: CATSRDTPSGRNEQFF

d_gene: NA
v_gene: TRBV5-1
abundance: NA
j_gene: TRBJ2-3
CDR3nt: TGCGCCAGCAGCTCCAGGGTTTCCGTAGATACGCAGTATTTT
CDR3aa: CASSSRVSVDTQYF

d_gene: TRBD2
v_gene: TRBV14
abundance: NA
j_gene: TRBJ2-5
CDR3nt: TGTGCCAGCAGCCAAGGACGAGATAGCGGGGGCACAGGGGAGACCCAGTACTTC
CDR3aa: CASSQGRDSGGTGETQYF

d_gene: NA
v_gene: TRBV4-1
abundance: NA
j_gene: TRBJ1-4
CDR3nt: TGCGCCAGCAGCCAACGTAGTACTGAAAAACTGTTTTTT
CDR3aa: CASSQRSTEKLFF

d_gene: NA
v_gene: TRBV18
abundance: NA
j_gene: TRBJ1-1
CDR3nt: TGTGCCAGCTCACCGGTAGATGGGGCGACATCTGAAGCTTTCTTT
CDR3aa: CASSPVDGATSEAFF

d_gene: NA
v_gene: TRBV28
abundance: NA
j_gene: TRBJ2-2
CDR3nt: TGTGCCAGCAGGGCAAACACCGGGGAGCTGTTTTTT
CDR3aa: CASRANTGELFF

d_gene: NA
v_gene: TRBV7-9
abundance: NA
j_gene: TRBJ1-5
CDR3nt: TGTGCCAGCAGTTTCAACAATCAGCCCCAGCATTTT
CDR3aa: CASSFNNQPQHF

d_gene: TRBD2
v_gene: TRBV6-1
abundance: NA
j_gene: TRBJ2-2
CDR3nt: TGTGCCAGCAGTGAACACCGCGCGGGAGGAGCCGGGGAGCTGTTTTTT
CDR3aa: CASSEHRAGGAGELFF

d_gene: NA
v_gene: TRBV4-1
abundance: NA
j_gene: TRBJ2-1
CDR3nt: TGCGCCAGCAGCCCAGCGGAACACTCCTACAATGAGCAGTTCTTC
CDR3aa: CASSPAEHSYNEQFF

d_gene: NA
v_gene: TRBV6-1
abundance: NA
j_gene: TRBJ2-7
CDR3nt: TGTGCCAGCAGTGAATACTGGTCCTCCTACGAGCAGTACTTC
CDR3aa: CASSEYWSSYEQYF

d_gene: TRBD2
v_gene: TRBV4-2
abundance: NA
j_gene: TRBJ2-1
CDR3nt: TGTGCCAGCAGCCAAGCGGCTCTAGCGGGAGAGGTTTCTGATGAGCAGTTCTTC
CDR3aa: CASSQAALAGEVSDEQFF

d_gene: NA
v_gene: TRBV2
abundance: NA
j_gene: TRBJ2-7
CDR3nt: TGTGCCAGCAGTGAAGATGAGAGGGGGTACGAGCAGTACTTC
CDR3aa: CASSEDERGYEQYF

d_gene: NA
v_gene: TRBV2
abundance: NA
j_gene: TRBJ2-2
CDR3nt: TGTGCCAGCAGTGGGAGGACAGTCGCGAACACCGGGGAGCTGTTTTTT
CDR3aa: CASSGRTVANTGELFF

d_gene: TRBD1
v_gene: TRBV7-2
abundance: NA
j_gene: TRBJ2-5
CDR3nt: TGTGCCAGCAGCTTGTCACGAGCGACAGGGGAGACCCAGTACTTC
CDR3aa: CASSLSRATGETQYF

d_gene: NA
v_gene: TRBV7-3
abundance: once
j_gene: TRBJ2-5
CDR3nt: TGTGCCAGCAGCCCAGGCAGGGCTCGGGAGACCCAGTACTTC
CDR3aa: CASSPGRARETQYF

d_gene: TRBD1
v_gene: TRBV2
abundance: NA
j_gene: TRBJ1-1
CDR3nt: TGTGCCAGCAGTAAAGGGGTCGACAGGGCAACTGAAGCTTTCTTT
CDR3aa: CASSKGVDRATEAFF